This TCR beta chain emerged from a study of beta chain features in type 1 diabetes. Overall study: What patients shared with healthy donors was a similar profile of age, gender and cell yields.

V lost 2 bases and J lost 3, with 5 bases in between. This CDR3 is 13 amino acids long. Germline V lookup: CDR1 SGDLS, CDR2 YYNGEE. Study-wide findings and caveats: Researchers report that Type 1 diabetes patients had moderately but significantly shorter TCRB CDR3s across all four CD4+ subsets.

The entirety of the isolated RNA underwent reverse transcription, so expressed TCRB transcripts were sequenced. Regulatory, naive and central memory T cell samples averaged roughly 3.8 million reads. TCRdb's table, derived via immunoSEQ multiplex PCR, lists solely in-frame clones and lacks some. The sample holds about 700,000 clones; around an eighth are singletons and the top ten take 0.02% to 0.025%. This clone has just a few counts. What it binds is unknown. Sorting that relied on CD45RO/CCR7/CD25/CD127/CD95/CD27 yielded CD4+ naive, central memory, regulatory and stem cell-like memory cells. Populations isolated by sorting all had purity greater than 95%.

Sequencing input: naive CD4+ T cells from blood. This clonotype originated in a young man with type 1 diabetes. The genes are TRBV9 and TRBJ2-2; D unclear. The CDR3 bases are TGTGCCAGCAGCGTTTCAGACACCGGGGAGCTGTTTTTT. Protein product: CASSVSDTGELFF.